This T cell receptor (beta chain) is drawn from a study of blood T cell repertoires in COVID-19. CDR3 length: 16 amino acids. The ends lost 2 bases at V and 6 bases at J; junction bases unmatched: 7. Germline V gives CDR1 SGHRS, CDR2 YFSETQ. The table came from immunoSEQ multiplex PCR; TCRdb's copy has only in-frame clones and leaves some out. The sample holds about 150,000 clones; around 83% are singletons and the top ten take 12%. This clone occurred once. The rearrangement links TRBV5-1 to TRBJ1-6; 8 bases match TRBD1. Specimen: peripheral blood. The origin of this receptor is a woman in her sixties or seventies with COVID-19, enrolled during active disease. CDR3 DNA: TGCGCCAGCAGCTTAGGACAGGGTGCTACTAATTCACCCCTCCACTTT. The encoded protein is CASSLGQGATNSPLHF.